This T cell receptor beta chain was observed in a study of T cell responses to AZD1222 COVID-19 vaccine. Germline CDR1 and CDR2: SEHNR and FQNEAQ (reference sequence). The CDR3 is made up of 16 amino acids. V was cut by 3 bases and J by 2 bases, with 14 bases left in between. Profiling relied on immunoSEQ multiplex PCR, and the TCRdb table lists in-frame clones only, not all of them. The sample has 130,000 or so clones, about nine tenths seen once. Source: peripheral blood, taken on day 0 of AZD1222 vaccination. J is TRBJ1-5 and V is TRBV7-9; D perhaps matches TRBD1 (6 bases). The origin of this receptor is an adult in good health. CDR3 DNA: TGTGCCAGCAGCTTCTGGGGGCGCGGCGGCAATCAGCCCCAGCATTTT. Protein: CASSFWGRGGNQPQHF. Variable domain in full (rest from reference TRBV7-9 and TRBJ1-5): DTGVSQNPRHKITKRGQNVTFRCDPISEHNRLYWYRQTLGQGPEFLTYFQNEAQLEKSRLLSDRFSAERPKGSFSTLEIQRTEQGDSAMYLCASSFWGRGGNQPQHFGDGTRLSIL.